A selection of T cell receptor beta chains follows, all from one sample in a study of blood T cells in healthy people across ages. TCRdb re-called the 5' RACE reads with MiXCR, one entry per CDR3 protein. This table holds roughly 1,500,000 distinct CDR3 sequences, about 40% found once. Sequencing was performed on blood. These receptors were collected from a woman under 30 in good health. Each CDR3 is given with its conserved first and last residue. A D gene is named only where the DNA matches it firmly. The size entry is marked missing in some rows and otherwise reads once, few, many or a size class.

.	.	TRBV5-1	TRBJ2-1	TGCGCCAGCACCGGACTGGTCAATGAGCAGTTCTTC	CASTGLVNEQFF
.	TRBD2	TRBV3-1	TRBJ2-3	TGTGCCAGCAGCCAAGACACTAGCGGGGTGCAGTATTTT	CASSQDTSGVQYF
.	TRBD2	TRBV7-9	TRBJ2-5	TGTGCCAGTAGCTTAGCGGGAAACCTACAAGAGACCCAGTACTTC	CASSLAGNLQETQYF
few	.	TRBV6-5	TRBJ2-3	TGTGCCAGCAGTTACTCTGCACCGGGCCGCCTAAGCGCAGATACGCAGTATTTT	CASSYSAPGRLSADTQYF
few	.	TRBV7-2	TRBJ2-7	TGTGCCAGCAGCTTGGATGGGGGCCCCTCCTACGAGCAGTACTTC	CASSLDGGPSYEQYF
few	.	TRBV12-3/TRBV12-4	TRBJ2-3	TGTGCCAGCACCCCCACCGGGGATACGCAGTATTTT	CASTPTGDTQYF
few	.	TRBV4-2	TRBJ1-5	TGTGCCAGCAGCCAAGAGTACCGCAATTTAGATCAGCCCCAGCATTTT	CASSQEYRNLDQPQHF
few	TRBD2	TRBV28	TRBJ2-7	TGTGCCAGCAGTTTCGCATGGGGACTAGCGGGGGAAATCTCCTACGAGCAGTACTTC	CASSFAWGLAGEISYEQYF
.	TRBD1	TRBV12-3/TRBV12-4	TRBJ1-5	TGTGCCAGCAGTTCACAGGGGTTCGGGCAGCCCCAGCATTTT	CASSSQGFGQPQHF
.	.	TRBV11-2	TRBJ1-4	TGTGCCAGCAGCTTACGAACCACGACCGGGAGAAAACTGTTTTTT	CASSLRTTTGRKLFF
few	TRBD2	TRBV28	TRBJ2-3	TGTGCCAGCAGTCCTACCCTAGCGGGGTGGGGAGATACGCAGTATTTT	CASSPTLAGWGDTQYF
.	.	TRBV7-2	TRBJ1-2	TGTGCCAGCAGCTTAGGGGGGGGGAGCGCAAACTATGGCTACACCTTC	CASSLGGGSANYGYTF
.	TRBD2	TRBV10-3	TRBJ2-7	TGTGCCATCAGTGCCCGGGGAGGGGAGATAAGCTCCTACGAGCAGTACTTC	CAISARGGEISSYEQYF
.	TRBD2	TRBV5-1	TRBJ2-3	TGCGCCAGCAGCTTGCTAGCGGGAGGAATTATAGGTTTGAATACGCAGTATTTT	CASSLLAGGIIGLNTQYF
.	TRBD1	TRBV4-1	TRBJ1-6	TGCGCCAGCAGTCATAAACAGGGGAGTTCACCCCTCCACTTT	CASSHKQGSSPLHF
few	.	TRBV25-1	TRBJ1-2	TGTGCCAGCAGGTTCGGGGGCTATGGCTACACCTTC	CASRFGGYGYTF
few	.	TRBV5-1	TRBJ2-5	TGCGCCAGCAGACCTCAGGGTTCCGAGACCCAGTACTTC	CASRPQGSETQYF
few	TRBD1	TRBV7-2	TRBJ1-2	TGTGCCAGCAGCAACGGACAGGGGGCGTATGGCTACACCTTC	CASSNGQGAYGYTF
once	TRBD2	TRBV4-2	TRBJ2-5	TGTGCCAGCAGGGTGACTAGCGGGGCTTGGGAGATCCAGTACTTC	CASRVTSGAWEIQYF
.	.	TRBV7-2	TRBJ1-2	TGTGCCAGCAGCCCCCAAGGACCCCCCGGAGGGAGGGATGGCTACACCTTC	CASSPQGPPGGRDGYTF
.	.	TRBV12-3/TRBV12-4	TRBJ2-5	TGTGCCAGCAGTTTAGGGTATCTCCGCCAAGAGACCCAGTACTTC	CASSLGYLRQETQYF
.	.	TRBV25-1	TRBJ2-4	TGTGCCAGCAGTCGGGGCGCGGGCAAAAACATTCAGTACTTC	CASSRGAGKNIQYF
.	.	TRBV6-2/TRBV6-3	TRBJ2-7	TGTGCCAGCAGTTACGGGTGGGGATACTACGAGCAGTACTTC	CASSYGWGYYEQYF
few	TRBD1	TRBV27	TRBJ2-5	TGTGCCAGCAGTCTACCGCGGACAGGGGAAAGGGAGCAGTACTTC	CASSLPRTGEREQYF
.	TRBD1	TRBV10-2	TRBJ1-2	TGCGCCAGCAGAGGGACAGGGGATGCGGGGACCTATGGCTACACCTTC	CASRGTGDAGTYGYTF
.	.	TRBV3-1	TRBJ2-3	TGTGCCAGCAGCCAAGATAGGACCTTTAGCACAGATACGCAGTATTTT	CASSQDRTFSTDTQYF
few	TRBD1	TRBV4-1	TRBJ2-1	TGCGCCAGCAGCACAGGGGGGACGAATGAGCAGTTCTTC	CASSTGGTNEQFF